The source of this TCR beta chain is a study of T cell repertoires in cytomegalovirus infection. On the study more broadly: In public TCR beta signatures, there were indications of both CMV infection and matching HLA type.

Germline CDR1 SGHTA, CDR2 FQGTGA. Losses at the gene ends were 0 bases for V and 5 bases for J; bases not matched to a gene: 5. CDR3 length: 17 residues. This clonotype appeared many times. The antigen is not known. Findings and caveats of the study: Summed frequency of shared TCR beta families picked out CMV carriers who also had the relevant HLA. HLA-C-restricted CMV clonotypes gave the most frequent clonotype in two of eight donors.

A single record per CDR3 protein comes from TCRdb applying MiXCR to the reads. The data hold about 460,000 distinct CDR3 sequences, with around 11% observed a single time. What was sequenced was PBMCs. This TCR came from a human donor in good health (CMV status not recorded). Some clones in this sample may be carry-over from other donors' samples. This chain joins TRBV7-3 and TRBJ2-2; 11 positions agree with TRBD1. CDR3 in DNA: TGTGCCAGCAGCTTAACCCCGGGACAGGGGGAGACCGGGGAGCTGTTTTTT. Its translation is CASSLTPGQGETGELFF.